A single T cell receptor beta chain is shown here with its context. The antigen remains unidentified. Primed by a sample-barcoded 5' primer and a J-beta primer mix, a second PCR proceeded for about 6 to 11 cycles. TCRdb processed the 5' RACE reads anew with MiXCR; each CDR3 protein has one entry. The sample lists 2 million or so distinct CDR3 sequences, around 50% occurring once. This record belongs to a study of blood T cells in healthy people across ages. Findings of the study overall: More naive CD4+ cells and higher diversity were found in long-lived than in aged donors.

Losses at the gene ends were 5 bases for V and 4 bases for J; bases not matched to a gene: 15. The CDR3 is made up of 18 amino acids. The germline V gene has CDR1 MDHEN and CDR2 SYDVKM. Sequenced: blood. The sequence derives from a middle-aged woman in good health. The genes are TRBV28 and TRBJ2-3; 10 positions agree with TRBD2. The DNA for the CDR3 is TGTGCCAGCAGTCCCTGGTCGGGGAGCGGGGGGGCCCCAGATACGCAGTATTTT. Protein product: CASSPWSGSGGAPDTQYF.